The rows below give T cell receptor beta chains drawn from one sample of a study of cytomegalovirus exposure and HLA in healthy donors. Produced via immunoSEQ multiplex PCR; TCRdb's table is partial and in-frame only. The sample lists tens of thousands of clones; over 9% were seen once. What was sequenced was PBMCs. These receptors were obtained from a man aged 60-69 years in good health and CMV-seropositive. Each CDR3 is given with its conserved first and last residue. Each record gives: D gene, clone size, V gene, J gene, CDR3 DNA, CDR3 protein. D genes are given only for firm matches. Clone size is shown for a subset of rows, as once, few, many or a class of expanded clone.

>NA|NA|TRBV20-1|TRBJ1-2
TGCAGTGCTCTTTCTAACTATGGCTACACCTTC
CSALSNYGYTF
>TRBD1|few|TRBV9|TRBJ2-7
TGTGCCAGCAGCCCTCGACAGGGATATGAGTACGAGCAGTACTTC
CASSPRQGYEYEQYF
>TRBD1|NA|TRBV7-8|TRBJ1-2
TGTGCCAGCAGCTTAGTACGTATGTTGACAGGGACTAACTATGGCTACACCTTC
CASSLVRMLTGTNYGYTF
>TRBD1|NA|TRBV10-1|TRBJ1-5
TGCGCCAGCAACTGGACAGGGGCTCAGCCCCAGCATTTT
CASNWTGAQPQHF
>NA|NA|TRBV29-1|TRBJ1-4
TGCAGCGTTGCAGGGGATAATGAAAAACTGTTTTTT
CSVAGDNEKLFF
>TRBD2|few|TRBV30|TRBJ2-5
TGTGCCTGGAGCAGACTAGCGGGAGAAGAGACCCAGTACTTC
CAWSRLAGEETQYF
>NA|NA|TRBV5-1|TRBJ2-1
TGCGCCAGCAGCCCATCGGGGTTGTCCTACAATGAGCAGTTCTTC
CASSPSGLSYNEQFF
>NA|NA|TRBV19|TRBJ2-2
TGTGCCAGTAGTAGGTTAGCGGACCCACGGAGCACCGGGGAGCTGTTTTTT
CASSRLADPRSTGELFF
>NA|NA|TRBV6-1|TRBJ2-3
TGTGCCAGCAGTGGGGGGCCAGGCACCACAGATACGCAGTATTTT
CASSGGPGTTDTQYF
>TRBD2|NA|TRBV5-1|TRBJ2-2
TGCGCCAGCAGCAGGACCTCGGGGGGGGCCACCGGGGAGCTGTTTTTT
CASSRTSGGATGELFF
>NA|few|TRBV2|TRBJ1-5
TGTGCCAGCAGTGGAGACAGCTCTTATCAGCCCCAGCATTTT
CASSGDSSYQPQHF
>TRBD1|NA|TRBV28|TRBJ2-1
TGTGCCAGCAACGCCCAAGACAGGGTAAATGAGCAGTTCTTC
CASNAQDRVNEQFF
>TRBD1|few|TRBV7-8|TRBJ1-1
TGTGCCAGCAGCCTGGGGGGAGAGGGGGCGACTGAAGCTTTCTTT
CASSLGGEGATEAFF
>NA|NA|TRBV2|TRBJ1-3
TGTGCCAGCAGTGGACATTCGACTGGAAACACCATATATTTT
CASSGHSTGNTIYF
>NA|NA|TRBV7-8|TRBJ1-3
TGTGCCAGCAGCTTAGACAGGGCGGTTGGAAACACCATATATTTT
CASSLDRAVGNTIYF
>NA|few|TRBV5-1|TRBJ1-1
TGCGCCAGCAGCTTGGCAGTTGGGGGGGGCACTGAAGCTTTCTTT
CASSLAVGGGTEAFF
>TRBD1|few|TRBV4-1|TRBJ2-7
TGCGCCAGCAGCCTTGACAGGGGGTTCTACGAGCAGTACTTC
CASSLDRGFYEQYF
>NA|medium-sized|TRBV6-5|TRBJ2-3
TGTGCCAGCAGTTATGGGGGGACCCCAGATACGCAGTATTTT
CASSYGGTPDTQYF
>TRBD1|NA|TRBV6-5|TRBJ1-2
TGTGCCAGCAGCCAGGCAGCAGGGGGCTTCTATGGCTACACCTTC
CASSQAAGGFYGYTF
>NA|few|TRBV15|TRBJ1-2
TGTGCCACCAGTCCTAGGAGGAGCTACAACCCTAACTATGGCTACACCTTC
CATSPRRSYNPNYGYTF
>NA|NA|TRBV19|TRBJ2-2
TGTGCCAGTACCCCGGACAGCGCGAACACCGGGGAGCTGTTTTTT
CASTPDSANTGELFF
>TRBD1|NA|TRBV7-9|TRBJ1-4
TGTGCCAGCAGCTTAAGCCGACAGGGCGGTGAAAAACTGTTTTTT
CASSLSRQGGEKLFF
>NA|NA|TRBV19|TRBJ1-1
TGTGCCAGTATTCCTCTTACGACAGCCATGAACACTGAAGCTTTCTTT
CASIPLTTAMNTEAFF
>TRBD2|NA|TRBV6-1|TRBJ2-1
TGTGCCAGCAGGAATAGCGGGGTCTTCTACAATGAGCAGTTCTTC
CASRNSGVFYNEQFF
>NA|NA|TRBV30|TRBJ1-1
TGTGCCTGGAGTGTAGAGGTTGAGGCTTTCTTT
CAWSVEVEAFF
>TRBD2|few|TRBV15|TRBJ2-4
TGTGCCACCAGCAGCGTGGGAGGGATTCAGTACTTC
CATSSVGGIQYF
>NA|NA|TRBV11-2|TRBJ2-6
TGTGCCAGCAGCTTCTCCGGAGGTTCTGGGGCCAACGTCCTGACTTTC
CASSFSGGSGANVLTF
>NA|NA|TRBV1|TRBJ1-6
TGCACCAGCAGCCAAGCTCAAAAAGACAGGACAGTTTATAATTCACCCCTCCACTTT
CTSSQAQKDRTVYNSPLHF
>TRBD2|NA|TRBV7-2|TRBJ2-7
TGTGCCAGCAGCTTACAGGGCGGGAGCTCCTACGAGCAGTACTTC
CASSLQGGSSYEQYF
>NA|few|TRBV30|TRBJ2-2
TGTGCCTGGAAAGGGGACACGGGGACCGGGGAGCTGTTTTTT
CAWKGDTGTGELFF
>NA|few|TRBV7-8|TRBJ2-7
TGTGCCAGCAGCTTAGGAGGGGGGGGCATCAACGAGCAGTACTTC
CASSLGGGGINEQYF
>TRBD2|NA|TRBV5-1|TRBJ2-5
TGCGCCAGCAGCCCTGGCGTCTTGCTAGCGGCGGGAGAGACCCAGTACTTC
CASSPGVLLAAGETQYF
>NA|few|TRBV11-3|TRBJ2-1
TGTGCCAGCAGCTTAACCGGGATCTACAATGAGCAGTTCTTC
CASSLTGIYNEQFF